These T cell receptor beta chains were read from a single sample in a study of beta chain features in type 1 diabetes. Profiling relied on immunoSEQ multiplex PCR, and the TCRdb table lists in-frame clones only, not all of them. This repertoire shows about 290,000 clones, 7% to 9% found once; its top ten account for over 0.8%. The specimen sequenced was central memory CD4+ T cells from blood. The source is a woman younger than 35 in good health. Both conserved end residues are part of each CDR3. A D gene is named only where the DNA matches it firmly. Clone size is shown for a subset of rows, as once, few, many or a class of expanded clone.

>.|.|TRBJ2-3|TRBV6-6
TGTGCCAGCAGACAGGGAGATACGCAGTATTTT
CASRQGDTQYF
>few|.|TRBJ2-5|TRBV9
TGTGCCAGCAGCGTAGCTAATGGTCACCAAGGGGAGACCCAGTACTTC
CASSVANGHQGETQYF
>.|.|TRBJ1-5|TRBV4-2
TGTGCCAGCAGCCAGGCTCTACGCGAGGATCAGCCCCAGCATTTT
CASSQALREDQPQHF
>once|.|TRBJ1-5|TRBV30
TGTGCCTGGAACCTCCCTGACAGGTTGAGTCAGCCCCAGCATTTT
CAWNLPDRLSQPQHF
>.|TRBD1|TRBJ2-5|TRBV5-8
TGTGCCAGCAGCCAGGGGAGCCAAACAGGGGCAGGGACCCAGTACTTC
CASSQGSQTGAGTQYF
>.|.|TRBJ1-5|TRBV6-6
TGTGCCAGCAGTTACGAATGGGGGCTCCAGCCCCAGCATTTT
CASSYEWGLQPQHF
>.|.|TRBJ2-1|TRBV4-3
TGCGCCAGCAGCGTGAGGATCAATGAGCAGTTCTTC
CASSVRINEQFF
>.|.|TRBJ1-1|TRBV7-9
TGTGCCAGCACCATCTCCGGGAAGGCTGAAGCTTTCTTT
CASTISGKAEAFF
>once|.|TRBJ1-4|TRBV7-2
TGTGCCAGCAGCTTACAAAAAGGTAGTGAAAAACTGTTTTTT
CASSLQKGSEKLFF
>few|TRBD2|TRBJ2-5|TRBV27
TGTGCCAGCAGACCCGCGTGGTCGGGAGGAGGGACCCAGTACTTC
CASRPAWSGGGTQYF
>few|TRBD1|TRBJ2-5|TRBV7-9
TGTGCCAGCAGAAGAGGACAGGGGGTATGGGAGACCCAGTACTTC
CASRRGQGVWETQYF
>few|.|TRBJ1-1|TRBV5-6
TGTGCCAGCACCCCTTTTGGGTGGGGGAACACTGAAGCTTTCTTT
CASTPFGWGNTEAFF
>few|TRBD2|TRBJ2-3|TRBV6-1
TGTGCCAGCAGTGAAGCGCTTTATACGGGGGGTTTCACAGATACGCAGTATTTT
CASSEALYTGGFTDTQYF
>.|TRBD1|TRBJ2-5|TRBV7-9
TGTGCCAGCAGCGCCCGGGACAGGGGCCTTCCGGAGACCCAGTACTTC
CASSARDRGLPETQYF
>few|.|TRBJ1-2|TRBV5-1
TGCGCCAGCAGCTTGGCCCAACTGGGGGATGGCTACACCTTC
CASSLAQLGDGYTF
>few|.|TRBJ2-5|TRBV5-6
TGTGCCAGCAGCTTGGGCCAGGCTGGGGAGACCCAGTACTTC
CASSLGQAGETQYF
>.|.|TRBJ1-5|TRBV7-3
TGTGCCAGCAGCCCGGGGGTTTACAATCAGCCCCAGCATTTT
CASSPGVYNQPQHF
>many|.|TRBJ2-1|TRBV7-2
TGTGCCAGCAGCTTAGAAGGTGAATGGGTGAATGAGCAGTTCTTC
CASSLEGEWVNEQFF
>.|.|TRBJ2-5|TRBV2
TGTGCCACCAGTGATGGCGGACAAGAGACCCAGTACTTC
CATSDGGQETQYF
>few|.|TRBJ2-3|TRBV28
TGTGCCAGCACAAGCCCAGGGGGGCCCCAGAGACCTACCTTT
CASTSPGGPQRPTF
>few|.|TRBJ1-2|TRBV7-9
TGTGCCAGCAGCTTAGCCGCGGGAGGTGCAGGCTACACCTTC
CASSLAAGGAGYTF
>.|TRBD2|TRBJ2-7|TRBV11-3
TGTGCCAGCAGCTCACCTCCGGGACTAGCGGGAGTGAGCTCCTACGAGCAGTACTTC
CASSSPPGLAGVSSYEQYF
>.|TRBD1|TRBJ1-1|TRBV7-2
TGTGCCAGCAGCTTAACGACAGGGAACGGAGCTTTCTTT
CASSLTTGNGAFF
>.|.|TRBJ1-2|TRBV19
TGTGCCAGTAGTATAGATCTAATTACTAACTATGGCTACACCTTC
CASSIDLITNYGYTF
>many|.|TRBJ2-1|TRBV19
TGTGCCAGTAGTATTCGCGGGGCTTACAATGAGCAGTTCTTC
CASSIRGAYNEQFF
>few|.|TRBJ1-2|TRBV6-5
TGTGCCAGCCGGCGAACTCCGACGGCGGCCGGCTACACCTTC
CASRRTPTAAGYTF
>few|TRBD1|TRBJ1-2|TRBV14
TGTGCCAGCAGCCGAGGACAGGGCTACTATGGCTACACCTTC
CASSRGQGYYGYTF
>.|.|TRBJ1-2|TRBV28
TGTGGAGTATATTGGCCTAACTATGGCTACACCTTC
CGVYWPNYGYTF
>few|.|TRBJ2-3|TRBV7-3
TGTGCCAGCAGCTTAGTAGCGTCTAGCACAGATACGCAGTATTTT
CASSLVASSTDTQYF
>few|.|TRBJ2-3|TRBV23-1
TGCGCCAGCAGTCAACCTACTGGTCGGACGGACGGAAGAGATACGCAGTATTTT
CASSQPTGRTDGRDTQYF
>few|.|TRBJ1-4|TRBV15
TGTGCCACCCAGGACCCCGGACAGACTAATGAAAAACTGTTTTTT
CATQDPGQTNEKLFF
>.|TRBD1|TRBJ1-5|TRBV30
TGTGCCGTGGACAGGGTAGATCAGCCCCAGCATTTT
CAVDRVDQPQHF
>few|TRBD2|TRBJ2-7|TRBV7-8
TGTGCCAGCGGTATACGGGAGGGCCTGAACGAGCAGTACTTC
CASGIREGLNEQYF
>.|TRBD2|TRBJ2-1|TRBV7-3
TGTGCCAGCAGCTTGGGACTACACAATGAGCAGTTCTTC
CASSLGLHNEQFF
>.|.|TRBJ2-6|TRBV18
TGTGCCAGCTCACCAACCAACTCTGGGGCCAACGTCCTGACTTTC
CASSPTNSGANVLTF
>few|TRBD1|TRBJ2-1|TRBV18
TGTGCCAGCTCACCGGGACAGGGGAGTCTCAATGAGCAGTTCTTC
CASSPGQGSLNEQFF
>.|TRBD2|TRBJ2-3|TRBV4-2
TGTGCCAGCAGCCAAGATGGGGTGACTAGCATAGATACGCAGTATTTT
CASSQDGVTSIDTQYF
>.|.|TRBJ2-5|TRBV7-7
TGTGCCAGCAGCTCGGGGGGCGGGGAGACCCAGTACTTC
CASSSGGGETQYF
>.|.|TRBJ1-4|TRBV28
TGTGCCAGCAGTTTATTGCAGATGAATGAAAAACTGTTTTTT
CASSLLQMNEKLFF
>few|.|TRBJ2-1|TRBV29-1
TGCAGCGCCCTTAGAGGCTCCTACAATGAGCAGTTCTTC
CSALRGSYNEQFF
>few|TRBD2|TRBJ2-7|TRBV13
TGTGCCAGCAGCTCTCGACTAGCGGGAGGGTACGAGCAGTACTTC
CASSSRLAGGYEQYF
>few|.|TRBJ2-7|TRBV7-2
TGTGCCAGCAGCTTAGACCCAACCTACGAGCAGTACTTC
CASSLDPTYEQYF
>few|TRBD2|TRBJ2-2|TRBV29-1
TGCAGCGCAATTGGACTAGCGGGAGCTGCCGGGGAGCTGTTTTTT
CSAIGLAGAAGELFF
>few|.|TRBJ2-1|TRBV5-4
TGTGCCAGCAGCTTGGAGAGACTAGTAAAGGGTGAGCAGTTCTTC
CASSLERLVKGEQFF
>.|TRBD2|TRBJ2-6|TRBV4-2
TGTGCCAGCAGTCCTAGCGGAGTCTCTGGGGCCAACGTCCTGACTTTC
CASSPSGVSGANVLTF
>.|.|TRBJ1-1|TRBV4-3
TGCGCCAGCAGCCAGAGGTTCGCCGGGACAATGAACACTGAAGCTTTCTTT
CASSQRFAGTMNTEAFF
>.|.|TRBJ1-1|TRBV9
TGTGCCAGCAGCTTCTCCGAGACAAGGACTGAAGCTTTCTTT
CASSFSETRTEAFF
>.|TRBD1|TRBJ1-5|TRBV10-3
TGTGCCATCAGCCCCGGGACAGGGGGAAGTCAGCCCCAGCATTTT
CAISPGTGGSQPQHF
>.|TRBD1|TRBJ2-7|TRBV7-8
TGTGCCAGCAGCGCCCCCGGGACAGCGGTTAGCGAGCAGTACTTC
CASSAPGTAVSEQYF
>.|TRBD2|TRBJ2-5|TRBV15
TGTGCCACCAGCAGAGCGACCGGACTAGCGGGACGAGAGACCCAGTACTTC
CATSRATGLAGRETQYF
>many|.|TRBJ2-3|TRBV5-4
TGTGCCAGCAGCCGTGGTGGGCCAGCTAGCACAGATACGCAGTATTTT
CASSRGGPASTDTQYF
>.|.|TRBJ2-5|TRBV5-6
TGTGCCAGCAGCTTGAGAACTACGATTATACTACAAGAGACCCAGTACTTC
CASSLRTTIILQETQYF
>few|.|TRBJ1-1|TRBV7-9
TGTGCCAGCAGCCATACAGGATCCTTGGGCACTGAAGCTTTCTTT
CASSHTGSLGTEAFF
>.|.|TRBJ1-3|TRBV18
TGTGCCAGCTCACCACCCGAGTTCGTTGGAAACACCATATATTTT
CASSPPEFVGNTIYF
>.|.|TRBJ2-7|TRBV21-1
TGTGCCAGCAGCAAAAAAGGCACTTCGAAGTACGAGCAGTACTTC
CASSKKGTSKYEQYF